These 7 T cell receptor beta chains originate from one sample sequenced in a study of post-analysis software for immune sequencing data. The study's findings and limits: Higher frequency in patients than in controls was seen for roughly five TRBV segments, with TRBV5-6, TRBV5-1 and TRBV20-1 among them.

These TCRs' antigens remain unknown. Unique molecular identifiers were present in the TCR beta cDNA libraries. One entry per CDR3 protein results from TCRdb running MiXCR on the PCR reads. The repertoire holds 550,000 to 700,000 distinct CDR3 sequences, with roughly 45% as singletons. The specimen was blood. The source is a girl under 18 with multiple sclerosis.

Only one count was recorded for this clonotype. V is TRBV5-1 and J is TRBJ2-7; D remains unclear. The DNA end is a closer match to TRBJ2-5, so the J assignment may be wrong. The length of the CDR3 is 14 residues. Looked up from germline, CDR1 is SGHRS and CDR2 is YFSETQ. The CDR3 spells CASSLTPPGETQYF. CDR3 nucleotide sequence: TGCGCCAGCAGCTTGACTCCCCCGGGAGAGACCCAGTACTTC.

There are many counts of this clonotype. V and J are TRBV11-3 and TRBJ2-1; 13 bases fit TRBD2. Looked up from germline, CDR1 is SGHNT and CDR2 is YENEEA. V lost 5 bases to trimming and J lost 0 bases; unmatched junction nucleotides: 4. This CDR3 is 17 amino acids long. The CDR3: CASSPWTSGSSYNEQFF. CDR3 nucleotide sequence: TGTGCCAGCAGCCCCTGGACTAGCGGGAGCTCCTACAATGAGCAGTTCTTC.

The gene calls are TRBV10-2 and TRBJ2-3, with D possibly called TRBD1 or TRBD2 (5 bases each). The germline CDR1 and CDR2 sequences are WSHSY and SAAADI. The CDR3 is made up of 13 amino acids. V lost 2 bases and J 6 bases, leaving 9 bases between the germline ends. Written as DNA, the CDR3 is TGCGCCAGCAGTGAGACCTGGGGGGATACGCAGTATTTT. This encodes CASSETWGDTQYF.

This chain uses TRBV20-1 with TRBJ1-5, with 7 positions matching TRBD1. V shed 0 bases and J 0 bases; nucleotides not matched to a gene: 11. Germline CDR1 reads DFQATT; CDR2 reads SNEGSKA (reference sequence). The CDR3 is 18 residues long. CDR3 nucleotide sequence: TGCAGTGCTAGAGATAAGGGACAGAGGGCTTATAGCAATCAGCCCCAGCATTTT. It yields the protein CSARDKGQRAYSNQPQHF.

The chain recombines TRBV12-3 or TRBV12-4 with TRBJ2-5, with 7 bases identical to TRBD1. Trimming at V came to 5 bases and at J to 5 bases, leaving 8 bases not matched to a gene. The CDR3 runs 14 residues. The CDR3 bases are TGTGCCAGCAGTCCGGACAGGTCTGGGGAGACCCAGTACTTC. Protein sequence: CASSPDRSGETQYF.

This clonotype was observed once. The V gene is TRBV7-8, the J gene TRBJ2-7, with D possibly called TRBD1 or TRBD2 (6 bases each). CDR3 length: 15 residues. Germline V gene sequence: CDR1 SGHVS, CDR2 FQNEAQ. With 0 bases removed from V and 3 bases from J, the gap between germline ends came to 12 bases. CDR3 region: CASSLANREVYEQYF. DNA for the CDR3: TGTGCCAGCAGCTTAGCGAACAGGGAGGTCTACGAGCAGTACTTC.

This clonotype was seen at least ten times. V gene TRBV12-3 or TRBV12-4 combines with J gene TRBJ1-2, with D uncertain. The CDR3 has 13 residues. The germline V and J ends were trimmed by 6 bases and 3 bases, with 11 bases remaining between them. Written as DNA, the CDR3 is TGTGCCAGCAGCCCCACGGGGTACTATGGCTACACCTTC. Its protein product is CASSPTGYYGYTF.